These T cell receptor beta chains were read from a single sample in a study of Graves' ophthalmopathy and Graves' hyperthyroidism. MiXCR, applied by TCRdb to the multiplex PCR reads, yields one record per CDR3 protein. The top ten hold around 4.6% of the sample, which has about 550,000 distinct CDR3 sequences, roughly 40% seen once. Sequencing was performed on peripheral blood or thyroid tissue (not recorded which). Receptor source: an adult man with Graves' hyperthyroidism. Each CDR3 is given with its conserved first and last residue. Each record gives: D gene, clone size, CDR3 length, V gene, J gene, CDR3 DNA, CDR3 protein. D genes are given only for firm matches. Size is omitted from some rows. Given values are once, few, many or a class for expanded clones.

-	-	14	TRBV10-3	TRBJ2-2	TGTGCCAGCAGGGAGCTTGAGAACACCGGGGAGCTGTTTTTT	CASRELENTGELFF
TRBD1	-	13	TRBV20-1	TRBJ2-7	TGCAGTGCCAGTGGGACAGAGTCCTACGAGCAGTACTTC	CSASGTESYEQYF
TRBD2	-	14	TRBV19	TRBJ2-2	TGTGCCAGTACTGGGACTAGCGATCACGGGGAGCTGTTTTTT	CASTGTSDHGELFF
-	many	11	TRBV2	TRBJ1-2	TGTGCCAACAACGCTAACTATGGCTACACCTTC	CANNANYGYTF
-	many	13	TRBV11-2	TRBJ2-5	TGTGCCAGCAGCTTGGCGGCACAAGAGACCCAGTACTTC	CASSLAAQETQYF
-	many	13	TRBV12-3/TRBV12-4	TRBJ2-7	TGTGCCAGCAGTTTCACAGTGACCTACGAGCAGTACTTC	CASSFTVTYEQYF
-	many	11	TRBV7-2	TRBJ2-2	TGTGCCAGCACCTACACCGGGGAGCTGTTTTTT	CASTYTGELFF
-	few	13	TRBV2	TRBJ1-6	TGTGCCAGCACCCAGGCCCGTAATTCACCCCTCCACTTT	CASTQARNSPLHF
-	many	16	TRBV20-1	TRBJ1-5	TGCAGTGCTAGAGCCCCACAGGGTCTGTGGAATCAGCCCCAGCATTTT	CSARAPQGLWNQPQHF
-	-	15	TRBV12-3/TRBV12-4	TRBJ2-5	TGTGCCAGCAGACAAGGTTTAGGTCGTGAAGAGACCCAGTACTTC	CASRQGLGREETQYF
-	-	15	TRBV6-5	TRBJ1-1	TGTGCCAGCAGTTACTCTAGGGGGGGCGGCACTGAAGCTTTCTTT	CASSYSRGGGTEAFF
-	-	10	TRBV7-2	TRBJ2-5	TGTGCCAGCAGCTCCTTCAGCCGGTACTTC	CASSSFSRYF
TRBD1	many	13	TRBV6-1	TRBJ1-4	TGTGCCAGCACCCAGGACAGGGATGTGAAACTGTTTTTT	CASTQDRDVKLFF
-	-	18	TRBV7-9	TRBJ2-7	TGTGCCAGCAGCAGGGAAGGGGGTCAGGGGACCCTCTCCTACGAGCAGTACTTC	CASSREGGQGTLSYEQYF
-	few	15	TRBV7-3	TRBJ1-5	TGCGCCAGCAGCCGCTTGGGGATACGGAATCAGCCCCAGCATTTT	CASSRLGIRNQPQHF
TRBD1	many	16	TRBV10-3	TRBJ1-3	TGTGCCATCAGTGAGCGGACAGGAGGAGTTGGAAACACCATATATTTT	CAISERTGGVGNTIYF
TRBD1	-	17	TRBV10-3	TRBJ1-6	TGTGCCAGCAGCAACCGGAACAGGGGCGCCAGTAGTTCACCCCTCCACTTT	CASSNRNRGASSSPLHF
-	-	12	TRBV7-9	TRBJ2-7	TGTGCCGAACCCGGGGGTCTAGCGGAGCAGTACTTC	CAEPGGLAEQYF
TRBD1	many	13	TRBV29-1	TRBJ1-6	TGCAGCGTTGGACAGGGGGTTGATTCACCCCTCCACTTT	CSVGQGVDSPLHF
TRBD1	many	15	TRBV5-8	TRBJ1-5	TGTGCCAGCAGGACCGGACAGGGTGGGAATCAGCCCCAGCATTTT	CASRTGQGGNQPQHF
-	many	13	TRBV27	TRBJ2-7	TGTGCCAGCAGTTGGTCAAAATCCTACGAGCAGTACTTC	CASSWSKSYEQYF
-	many	14	TRBV7-9	TRBJ1-5	TGTGCCAGCAGCCCATCCGGCACTAATCAGCCCCAGCATTTT	CASSPSGTNQPQHF
-	many	14	TRBV5-8	TRBJ1-2	TGTGCCAGCAGCGCGGGACCCAACGGCTATGGCTACACCTTC	CASSAGPNGYGYTF
TRBD1	-	14	TRBV4-2	TRBJ1-2	TGTGCCAGCAGCCATTCAGGGGGTAACTATGGCTACACCTTC	CASSHSGGNYGYTF
TRBD1	few	16	TRBV7-9	TRBJ1-2	TGTGCCAGCAGCCCGGCCGACAGGGGTCCTCACTATGGCTACACCTTC	CASSPADRGPHYGYTF
-	many	14	TRBV13	TRBJ1-2	TGTGCCAGCAGCCCGGAGCAGGATCTCTATGGCTACACCTTC	CASSPEQDLYGYTF
TRBD2	once	15	TRBV10-3	TRBJ2-5	TGTGCCATCAGTGAAGCGGGGGATTGGATAGAGACCCAGTACTTC	CAISEAGDWIETQYF
-	-	16	TRBV2	TRBJ2-7	TGTGCCAGCAGTTACAAAGACAGACTGAGCTCCTACGAGCAGTACTTC	CASSYKDRLSSYEQYF
-	many	15	TRBV2	TRBJ1-5	TGTGCCAGCAGGGTGACAGTTAATAGCAATCAGCCCCAGCATTTT	CASRVTVNSNQPQHF
-	many	13	TRBV6-4	TRBJ1-6	TGTGCCAGCAGTGACTCGTCCAATTCACCCCTCCACTTT	CASSDSSNSPLHF
-	many	13	TRBV6-1	TRBJ1-1	TGTGCCAGCAGTGAAGCACGGTACACTGAAGCTTTCTTT	CASSEARYTEAFF
-	-	17	TRBV6-5	TRBJ1-3	TGTGCCAGCAGTTACGAAGGGCCAGCGCGCTCTGGAAACACCATATATTTT	CASSYEGPARSGNTIYF
-	many	15	TRBV9	TRBJ1-2	TGTGCCAGCAGCGTAGATAGTAGTCACCTCTATGGCTACACCTTC	CASSVDSSHLYGYTF
TRBD1	many	14	TRBV12-3/TRBV12-4	TRBJ1-5	TGTGCCAGCAGTTTAGTGACAGGGAATCAGCCCCAGCATTTT	CASSLVTGNQPQHF
-	once	15	TRBV7-7	TRBJ2-7	TGTGCTAGCAGCTTAGGGATAGGGACAAAGGTCGAGCAGCACTTC	CASSLGIGTKVEQHF
-	-	14	TRBV12-3/TRBV12-4	TRBJ1-4	TGTGCCAGCAGTTTTGCAGGGGAAAGGGAAAAACTGTTTTTT	CASSFAGEREKLFF
TRBD2	many	14	TRBV11-2	TRBJ2-5	TGTGCCAGCAGCGGGGTAGCGGGGCAAGAGACCCAGTACTTC	CASSGVAGQETQYF
TRBD1	-	15	TRBV7-9	TRBJ1-3	TGTGCCAGCAGCTTCCGGGACAGTGCTGGAAACACCATATATTTT	CASSFRDSAGNTIYF
-	few	13	TRBV30	TRBJ2-7	TGTGCCTGGAATCTGCAGGCCCTAGGGGGGCAGTACTTC	CAWNLQALGGQYF
-	once	13	TRBV25-1	TRBJ1-2	TGTGCCAGCAGTGAATACGGGGTGGACGGCTACACCTTC	CASSEYGVDGYTF
-	-	12	TRBV10-2	TRBJ2-5	TGCGCCAGCAGTGGCTATCAGGGGACCCAGTACTTC	CASSGYQGTQYF
-	-	12	TRBV29-1	TRBJ1-2	TGCAGCGCGGTAGGGGCTAACTATGGCTACACCTTC	CSAVGANYGYTF
-	-	19	TRBV3-1	TRBJ2-6	TGTGCCAGCAGCCAAGGTTGGTACAGGGAAATCTCTGGGGCCAACGTCCTGACTTTC	CASSQGWYREISGANVLTF
-	few	13	TRBV27	TRBJ1-2	TGTGCCAGCAGTTTAAACGGTCACTATGGCTACACCTTC	CASSLNGHYGYTF
-	-	14	TRBV20-1	TRBJ2-5	TGCAGTGCTAGCCCCCCCGGACGGGAAGAGACCCAGTACTTC	CSASPPGREETQYF
TRBD2	many	15	TRBV6-1	TRBJ2-7	TGTGCCAGCCAACAAGCGGGGGACTCGGTTTACGAGCAGTACTTC	CASQQAGDSVYEQYF